These 32 T cell receptor delta chains came from one sample sequenced in a study of gamma-delta chains in newborns, infants, children. TCRdb re-called the reads via CATT. The data contain 3,000 or so delta-chain clones, about 0.3% of them singletons. Sequencing input: blood. Receptor source: a child who was a newborn, infant or young child, either healthy, febrile or measles-vaccinated (not recorded which).

There are a few counts of this clone. This DNA translates differently at residue 17 from the TCRdb protein, which is that of a much larger clone; a read error is likely, and the protein shown is the DNA's own translation. The rearrangement links TRDV2 to TRDJ3, with 13 bases identical to TRDD3. Germline assignment: CDR1 GEAIGNYY and CDR2 EKD. This CDR3 is built from 22 residues. The CDR3 sequence: CACDAIVLGDTLSSWDARQMFF. The CDR3 DNA reads as TGTGCCTGTGACGCTATTGTACTGGGGGATACGCTGAGCTCCTGGGACGCCCGACAGATGTTTTTC.

Only a few counts were recorded for this clone. The likely explanation is a read error, given a far larger clone one base away. Other DNA variants within this sample encode the same CDR3. The J gene is TRDJ2, the V gene TRDV2; D is possibly TRDD3 (6 bases). The length of the CDR3 is 19 residues. Germline CDR1 reads GEAIGNYY; CDR2 reads EKD. Between the trimmed V and J ends, which lost 3 bases and 5 bases, there was a span of 27 bases. In DNA, the CDR3 is TGTGCCTGTGACCCCATAGAGAGGGATAAATACGAGGACACAGCACAACTCTTCTTT. It is translated as CACDPIERDKYEDTAQLFF.

This clone was counted between two and nine times. TCRdb assigns this DNA the protein of a much larger clone, which departs from its translation at residue 11; this likely reflects a read error, and the protein shown comes from translating the DNA. The V gene is TRDV2, the J gene TRDJ3; TRDD3 is a possible D gene (6 bases). The CDR3 spans 18 residues. Germline values: CDR1 GEAIGNYY, CDR2 EKD. CDR3 nucleotides: TGTGCCTGTGACACCGTGGGGGGAAGCTCCCGGGACACCCGACAGATGTTTTTC. Protein sequence: CACDTVGGSSRDTRQMFF.

By sample share, this clone is medium-sized. This may come from a read error, since a much larger clone is one base off. Additional DNA sequences in this sample encode the identical CDR3. The gene calls are TRDV2 and TRDJ3; a weak D match, TRDD3 (6 bases). The CDR3 spans 16 residues. Germline V gives CDR1 GEAIGNYY, CDR2 EKD. CDR3 sequence: CACDTVGYWDTRQMFF. CDR3 nucleotides: TGTGCCTGTGACACCGTGGGTTACTGGGACACCCGGCAGATGTTTTTC.

In its sample, this clone was seen a few times. This clone may be a read error of a much larger clone one base away. In the same sample, other DNA sequences code for this CDR3. The chain carries TRDV2 and TRDJ1; 11 bases match TRDD3. This CDR3 spans 15 amino acids. Germline V gives CDR1 GEAIGNYY, CDR2 EKD. The CDR3: CACDTVLGDTDRLTF. The CDR3 nucleotides read TGTGCCTGTGACACCGTGCTGGGGGATACCGATAGACTCACCTTT.

This clone occurred a few times. Given a far larger clone just one base away, this is likely a sequencing read error. This CDR3 is also generated by other DNA sequences in the sample. The rearrangement joins TRDV2 to TRDJ2; 10 bases agree with TRDD3. There are 15 residues in the CDR3. Germline V lookup: CDR1 GEAIGNYY, CDR2 EKD. The DNA for the CDR3 is TGTGCCTGTGACATACTGGGGGATTTGACGGCACAACTCTTCTTT. As protein: CACDILGDLTAQLFF.

Details on this clone: The protein recorded in TCRdb matches a much larger clone and deviates from this DNA's translation at residue 10, suggesting a read error; the protein here is obtained by translating the DNA. In nucleotides, the CDR3 is TGTGCCTGTGACACCGTTAGGGGATACAAGTACACCGATAAACTCATCTTT. Translation: CACDTVRGYKYTDKLIF. The rearrangement uses TRDV2 and TRDJ1; 8 nucleotides align to TRDD3. Germline V lookup: CDR1 GEAIGNYY, CDR2 EKD. The J segment lost 0 bases and the V segment lost 0 bases, leaving 8 bases of the junction unmatched. This CDR3 has 17 residues.

This clone has a handful of counts. TCRdb's entry gives the protein of a much larger clone, which mismatches this DNA's translation at residue 8, likely from a read error; the protein reported here is translated from the DNA. The chain links TRDV2 to TRDJ1; 8 nucleotides align to TRDD3. Germline V gene sequence: CDR1 GEAIGNYY, CDR2 EKD. Trimming removed 3 bases from V and 1 base from J; junction bases left unmatched: 9. The CDR3 contains 16 residues. CDR3 region: CACDVLGVQSTDKLIF. CDR3 bases: TGTGCCTGTGACGTACTGGGGGTCCAATCCACCGATAAACTCATCTTT.

This clone is termed medium-sized. This could be a read error, since a much larger clone is one nucleotide away. The CDR3 DNA is TGTGCCTGTGACATACAGGGGGCTACCTCCTGGGACACCCGACAGATGTTTTTC. Protein sequence: CACDIQGATSWDTRQMFF. The V call is TRDV2, the J call TRDJ3; possibly TRDD3 for D (5 bases). The CDR3 sequence is 18 residues long. The germline V and J ends were trimmed by 2 bases and 0 bases, with 13 bases remaining between them. The germline CDR1 and CDR2 sequences are GEAIGNYY and EKD.

With regard to this clone: A read error is likely here: a far larger clone is one base away. Other DNA sequences in this specimen translate into the identical CDR3. This CDR3 reads CACDTAGYARSWDTRQMFF. The DNA for the CDR3 is TGTGCCTGTGACACCGCGGGGTACGCCAGGTCCTGGGACACCCGACAGATGTTTTTC. The chain is built from TRDV2 and TRDJ3; no firm D call. V lost 0 bases and J lost 1, with 15 bases in between. Per the germline V gene, CDR1 is GEAIGNYY and CDR2 is EKD. This CDR3 has 19 residues.

This clone qualifies as medium-sized. The germline gene is not matched at one end of the junction; a read error may be the cause. The same CDR3 can be traced to other DNA sequences in this sample. The chain carries TRDV2 and TRDJ1, with TRDD3 matching 12 bases. CDR3 length: 15 residues. CDR1 GEAIGNYY and CDR2 EKD come from the germline V gene. CDR3 DNA sequence: TGTGCCTGTGACACCGTACTGGGGGATACCGATAGACTCACCTTT. Protein product: CACDTVLGDTDRLTF.

This clone was counted between two and nine times. A far larger clone is a single base away, which makes a read error likely. The same CDR3 can be traced to other DNA sequences in this sample. This chain uses TRDV1 with TRDJ1; weak D call: TRDD2 (8 bases). Trimming left V 3 bases short and J 3 bases short, with 32 bases between. Germline CDR1 reads TSWWSYY; CDR2 reads QGS. There are 21 residues in the CDR3. The CDR3, as DNA: TGTGCTCTTGGGGAGCAATTCTCTTCCTACGGCTGGGGATATCTCTCCGATAAACTCATCTTT. This encodes CALGEQFSSYGWGYLSDKLIF.

As to this clone: The protein TCRdb lists belongs to a much larger clone and differs from this DNA's translation at residue 7, which points to a read error; the protein shown is made from the DNA. The chain links TRDV2 to TRDJ3; D is possibly TRDD3 (6 bases). Between the trimmed V and J ends, which lost 0 bases and 0 bases, there was a span of 14 bases. Germline CDR1 is GEAIGNYY and CDR2 is EKD. The CDR3 is 19 residues long. The CDR3 DNA reads as TGTGCCTGTGACACCGTGAGGATACAAAGCTCCTGGGACACCCGACAGATGTTTTTC. Translation gives CACDTVRIQSSWDTRQMFF.

Concerning this clone itself: TCRdb's entry gives the protein of a much larger clone, which mismatches this DNA's translation at residue 8, likely from a read error; the protein reported here is translated from the DNA. The chain combines TRDV2 with TRDJ3; 8 nucleotides agree with TRDD3. Unmatched junction bases numbered 8, after V lost 2 bases and J lost 0 bases. From germline, CDR1 is GEAIGNYY and CDR2 EKD. There are 19 residues in the CDR3. The DNA for the CDR3 is TGTGCCTGTGACATACTGGGGGCTTCCCCCTCCTGGGACACCCGACAGATGTTTTTC. This sequence encodes CACDILGASPSWDTRQMFF.

A few counts support this clone. The protein held in TCRdb is that of a much larger clone and does not match this DNA's translation at residue 3, likely because of a read error; the protein shown is translated from the DNA. The chain employs TRDV2 and TRDJ1, with 11 bases identical to TRDD3. CDR3 length equals 16 residues. Per the germline V gene, CDR1 is GEAIGNYY and CDR2 is EKD. The CDR3 DNA follows: TGTGCCCGTGAAGAACTGGGGGATAAGATAAGCGATAAACTCATCTTT. Its translation is CAREELGDKISDKLIF.

This clone was counted between two and nine times. The amino acid sequence in TCRdb belongs to a much larger clone and departs from this DNA's translation at residue 18, likely a sequencing read error; the sequence shown is translated from the DNA. The J gene is TRDJ3, the V gene TRDV2; 8 bases line up with TRDD3. This CDR3 is built from 20 residues. The germline V gene has CDR1 GEAIGNYY and CDR2 EKD. The CDR3 sequence is CACDTVLGGDSSWDTRQTFF. The CDR3 bases are TGTGCCTGTGACACCGTACTGGGGGGCGATAGCTCCTGGGACACCCGACAGACGTTTTTC.

This clone was seen only a few times. A much larger clone differs by one base, so this may be a read error. Additional DNA sequences in this sample encode the identical CDR3. V is TRDV2 and J is TRDJ2; D not resolved. V lost 1 base to trimming and J lost 0 bases, with 23 bases between them. This CDR3 spans 20 amino acids. CDR1 and CDR2 (germline): GEAIGNYY, EKD. The CDR3 bases are TGTGCCTGTGACACGGTCCTGCCGGACCCCTCTTTGGCTTTGACAGCACAACTCTTCTTT. It yields the protein CACDTVLPDPSLALTAQLFF.

This clone has only a few counts. At residue 3, TCRdb's protein is not the same as the translated DNA, so the protein here was read from the DNA. This sequence joins TRDV2 and TRDJ3, with 10 bases matching TRDD3. From germline, CDR1 is GEAIGNYY and CDR2 EKD. The CDR3 loop spans 19 amino acids. The DNA of the CDR3 is TGTGCCCGTGACACGTTGGCTGGGGGATACTCCTGGGACACCCGACAGATGTTTTTC. It yields the protein CARDTLAGGYSWDTRQMFF.

Remarks on this clone: The translation of this DNA and the TCRdb protein of a much larger clone differ at residue 5, probably owing to a read error; the protein shown here is translated from the DNA. The genes are TRDV2 and TRDJ3; D is uncertain. CDR1 and CDR2 from the germline V gene are GEAIGNYY and EKD. V gave up 3 bases and J gave up 3 bases, with 11 bases separating them. The CDR3 sequence is 16 residues long. The CDR3 DNA reads TGTGCCTGTGACGCCGTGGGTTACTGGGACACCCGACAGATGTTTTTC. Amino acid sequence: CACDAVGYWDTRQMFF.

Comments on this clone: This DNA's translation and the protein TCRdb lists, from a much larger clone, do not match at residue 17, likely due to a read error; the protein shown is translated from the DNA. The chain employs TRDV2 and TRDJ3, with D possibly matching TRDD3 (5 bases). Germline assignment: CDR1 GEAIGNYY and CDR2 EKD. This CDR3 region has 19 residues. The CDR3 sequence: CACDTWAVPSSWDTRQTFF. The DNA for the CDR3 is TGTGCCTGTGACACCTGGGCCGTTCCATCCTCCTGGGACACCCGACAGACGTTTTTC.

By share, this clone counts as medium-sized. This clone may be a read error of a much larger clone one base away. This CDR3 is also generated by other DNA sequences in the sample. The chain joins TRDV2 to TRDJ1, with D uncertain. From germline, CDR1 is GEAIGNYY and CDR2 EKD. This CDR3 has 15 residues. Trimming left V 1 base short and J 4 bases short, with 15 bases between. CDR3 bases: TGTGCCTGTGACACGCTACTCTCGCCGCTCGATAAACTCATCTTT. It translates to CACDTLLSPLDKLIF.

In this sample, this clone turned up a few times. It is likely a read error: a sequence one base away is far more abundant. At the DNA level, this CDR3 is encoded by other sequences in the same sample as well. The chain carries TRDV2 and TRDJ2; TRDD3 agrees at 7 bases. The length of the CDR3 is 14 residues. V shed 3 bases and J 11 bases; nucleotides not matched to a gene: 11. Per germline, CDR1 GEAIGNYY and CDR2 EKD. The CDR3 region is CACDPWGVEAQLFF. The CDR3 DNA reads TGTGCCTGTGACCCCTGGGGGGTAGAAGCGCAACTCTTCTTT.

A note on this clone: TCRdb's listed protein matches a much larger clone and diverges from this DNA's translation at residue 6, likely through a read error; the protein shown comes from the DNA. This rearrangement joins TRDV2 to TRDJ3; 8 bases agree with TRDD3. The CDR3 runs to 21 residues. Germline V gene sequence: CDR1 GEAIGNYY, CDR2 EKD. Germline trimming cut 5 bases from V and 0 bases from J; bases unmatched to any gene: 17. The CDR3 sequence: CACASPLGARTSSWDTRQMFF. DNA for the CDR3: TGTGCCTGTGCATCCCCACTGGGGGCCCGAACCAGCTCCTGGGACACCCGACAGATGTTTTTC.

As for this clone: A far larger clone is just one base off, so this is likely a read error. Other DNA sequences from this sample encode an identical CDR3 as well. This chain joins TRDV2 and TRDJ3; D gene unclear. Assignment of the J gene here rests on matching the DNA to germline, because TCRdb gives none. CDR3 length equals 18 residues. The V gene's germline CDR1 is GEAIGNYY and CDR2 EKD. The CDR3 DNA reads as TGTGCCTGCGACACGGCGGGGTTAGCGTCCTGGGACACCCGACAGATGTTTTTC. It yields the protein CACDTAGLASWDTRQMFF.

This clone counts as large. The same CDR3 can be traced to other DNA sequences in this sample. This rearrangement joins TRDV1 to TRDJ1, with TRDD3 identical over 10 bases. V was pared by 5 bases and J by 4 bases, with 25 bases of the junction left unmatched. Germline V gene data show CDR1 as TSWWSYY and CDR2 as QGS. This CDR3 has 21 amino acids. Here the CDR3 reads CALGTAGVRAYWGIPYDKLIF. DNA of the CDR3: TGTGCTCTTGGGACCGCGGGGGTTCGAGCTTACTGGGGGATCCCTTACGATAAACTCATCTTT.

In this sample, this clone turned up a few times. TCRdb's listed protein matches a much larger clone and diverges from this DNA's translation at residue 5, likely through a read error; the protein shown comes from the DNA. This chain joins TRDV2 and TRDJ3; TRDD3 aligns across 13 bases. V lost 0 bases and J lost 1; bases outside the gene matches: 5. CDR3 length: 20 residues. Germline CDR1 and CDR2: GEAIGNYY and EKD. CDR3 sequence: CACDTVLGDTLSWDTRQMFF. The CDR3 DNA follows: TGTGCCTGTGACACCGTACTGGGGGATACGCTTTCCTGGGACACCCGACAGATGTTTTTC.

This clone was counted a few times. TCRdb pairs this DNA with a much larger clone's protein that differs at residue 15, likely a read error; the protein shown was translated from the DNA. V usage is TRDV2 and J usage is TRDJ3, with 9 bases fitting TRDD3. Germline V lookup: CDR1 GEAIGNYY, CDR2 EKD. CDR3 length: 17 residues. The CDR3 coding sequence is TGTGCCTGTGACTACTGGGGGAGCTCCTGGGACACCCGACAGGTGTTTTTC. Amino acids: CACDYWGSSWDTRQVFF.

This clone turned up a few times. A read error is the likely source, as a far larger clone sits one nucleotide away. The chain recombines TRDV2 with TRDJ2, with 12 nucleotides matching TRDD3. CDR1 and CDR2 from the germline V gene are GEAIGNYY and EKD. This CDR3 is 17 amino acids long. CDR3 protein: CACDTLLGDTPTAQPFF. The CDR3 DNA is TGTGCCTGTGACACCCTACTGGGGGATACACCCACAGCACAACCCTTCTTT.

This clone appeared a few times. TCRdb assigns this DNA the protein of a much larger clone, which departs from its translation at residue 10; this likely reflects a read error, and the protein shown comes from translating the DNA. The rearrangement uses TRDV2 and TRDJ2; TRDD3 aligns across 10 bases. Germline V CDR1 and CDR2: GEAIGNYY, EKD. Trimming removed 3 bases from V and 0 bases from J; junction bases left unmatched: 9. This CDR3 has 18 residues. The chain's CDR3 is CACDGLLGDEALTAQLFF. The CDR3 nucleotides read TGTGCCTGTGACGGATTACTGGGGGATGAGGCTTTGACAGCACAACTCTTCTTT.

Remarks on this clone: It is likely a read error: a sequence one base away is far more abundant. Other DNA sequences from this sample encode an identical CDR3 as well. The J gene is TRDJ3, the V gene TRDV2; a weak D match, TRDD3 (5 bases). The CDR3 is made up of 16 amino acids. The V gene's germline CDR1 is GEAIGNYY and CDR2 EKD. As DNA, the CDR3 is TGCGCCTGTGACCCGATACACGGCTGGGACACCCGACAGATGTTTTTC. Its protein is CACDPIHGWDTRQMFF.

The sample holds a few counts of this clone. The protein held in TCRdb is that of a much larger clone and does not match this DNA's translation at residue 7, likely because of a read error; the protein shown is translated from the DNA. This sequence joins TRDV1 and TRDJ2, with 12 bases lining up with TRDD3. CDR1 is TSWWSYY and CDR2 is QGS in the germline V gene. CDR3 length equals 17 residues. The V and J ends lost 1 base and 11 bases, in that order; junction bases with no gene match: 11. The CDR3 is CALGERVRWGIRVQLFF. In nucleotides, the CDR3 is TGTGCTCTTGGGGAACGAGTCCGCTGGGGGATACGGGTCCAACTCTTCTTT.

This clone has a handful of counts. A read error may be the cause here, since a much bigger clone is one base away. Different DNA sequences within this sample yield the same CDR3. The chain links TRDV2 to TRDJ2, with TRDD3 identical over 10 bases. Germline CDR1 and CDR2: GEAIGNYY and EKD. Trimming took 7 bases from V and 5 from J; bases not matched to a gene: 6. The CDR3 has 14 residues. CDR3 amino acids: CACDVLGDTAQLFF. The CDR3 nucleotides read TGTGCCTGCGACGTACTGGGGGATACAGCACAACTCTTCTTT.